A single sample gave rise to the 5 T cell receptor beta chains below, sequenced in a study of blood T cell repertoires in COVID-19. Produced via immunoSEQ multiplex PCR; TCRdb's table is partial and in-frame only. The top ten clones hold roughly 9% of a sample with about 130,000 clones, about four fifths of them seen once. Sequences were obtained from peripheral blood. These receptors were collected from a man aged 35 to 55 with active or convalescent COVID-19.

The chain recombines TRBV6-2 or TRBV6-3 with TRBJ2-3; 10 nucleotides match TRBD2. Germline V lookup: CDR1 MNHEY, CDR2 SVGEGT. Trimming cost V 4 bases and J 3 bases; bases outside gene matches: 4. The CDR3 sequence is 15 residues long. CDR3 protein: CASSSSGGLTDTQYF. CDR3 nucleotides: TGTGCCAGCAGTTCTAGCGGGGGCCTTACAGATACGCAGTATTTT.

This chain uses TRBV16 with TRBJ1-1; D unclear. V lost 2 bases, J lost 3 bases, and 13 bases lay in between. The germline V gene has CDR1 KGHSY and CDR2 FQNENV. The CDR3 covers 15 residues. The CDR3 bases are TGTGCCAGCAGCCAAACCCGGGGAGGAGACACTGAAGCTTTCTTT. The encoded protein is CASSQTRGGDTEAFF.

This chain connects TRBV2 to TRBJ1-2; weak D call: TRBD1 (6 bases). The CDR3 is 12 amino acids. V lost 10 bases, J lost 5 bases, and 14 bases lay in between. The germline V gene encodes CDR1 SNHLY and CDR2 FYNNEI. In DNA, the CDR3 is TGTGCCACGGACGCACAGGGTTATGGCTACACCTTC. Translation: CATDAQGYGYTF.

This chain links TRBV11-2 with TRBJ2-3, with 12 bases matching TRBD2. The CDR3 is 17 amino acids. Germline-derived CDR1 and CDR2 are SGHAT and FQNNGV. The trim removed 1 base at V and 0 bases at J, leaving 2 bases unmatched. The CDR3 here is CASSLGTSGASTDTQYF. As DNA, the CDR3 is TGTGCCAGCAGCTTAGGGACTAGCGGGGCAAGCACAGATACGCAGTATTTT. Full variable domain (remainder filled in from reference TRBV11-2 and TRBJ2-3): EAGVAQSPRYKIIEKRQSVAFWCNPISGHATLYWYQQILGQGPKLLIQFQNNGVVDDSQLPKDRFSAERLKGVDSTLKIQPAKLEDSAVYLCASSLGTSGASTDTQYFGPGTRLTVL.

The chain uses TRBV5-1 and TRBJ1-4; TRBD1 agrees at 8 bases. With 0 bases clipped from V and 6 bases from J, the junction kept 7 bases outside the gene matches. Germline V gives CDR1 SGHRS, CDR2 YFSETQ. This CDR3 contains 16 residues. The CDR3 DNA reads TGCGCCAGCAGCTTGGGTCGGGCAGGGGGCGATGAAAAACTGTTTTTT. Amino acids: CASSLGRAGGDEKLFF. The full variable domain, with the rest looked up from reference TRBV5-1 and TRBJ1-4, is KAGVTQTPRYLIKTRGQQVTLSCSPISGHRSVSWYQQTPGQGLQFLFEYFSETQRNKGNFPGRFSGRQFSNSRSEMNVSTLELGDSALYLCASSLGRAGGDEKLFFGSGTQLSVL.